One sample yielded the 4 T cell receptor beta chains listed below, sequenced in a study of T-cell memory formation after mild COVID-19 listed by TCRdb under 2021. Libraries were constructed by 5' RACE. Sequencing relied on an Illumina NovaSeq 6000. Through fastp at Q25 and MiXCR, TCRdb rebuilt clones from the public reads, retaining in-frame beta chains. CDR3 protein sequences are deduplicated, and each keeps its most common genes and DNA. Present in this sample are about 360,000 distinct CDR3 sequences, around 14% of which were seen just once. The ten largest clones represent 22% of the sample. Sequenced: PBMCs or a T cell subset sorted from them (not recorded which). The receptor source for this set is a man aged 18 to 30 who had mild COVID-19 (a few samples of this study predate the infection). The sample titles of this study are shuffled in the database, so cell type and time point are left out; the donor was told from shared clones.

This clonotype has just a few counts. V is TRBV12-3 or TRBV12-4 and J is TRBJ2-5; TRBD2 matches 12 bases. This CDR3 is built from 15 residues. Trimming removed 8 bases from V and 2 bases from J; junction bases left unmatched: 6. CDR3 nucleotide sequence: TGTGCCAGCCGACCTAGCGGGGGGGATCAAGAGACCCAGTACTTC. This encodes CASRPSGGDQETQYF.

The chain's CDR3 is CASSLGRPEAQYF. DNA for the CDR3: TGTGCCAGCAGTTTAGGCAGGCCTGAGGCCCAGTACTTC. V usage is TRBV12-3 or TRBV12-4 and J usage is TRBJ2-5, with D unclear. With 1 base removed from V and 9 bases from J, the gap between germline ends came to 12 bases. This CDR3 contains 13 residues.

The table lists this clonotype with a few counts. V is TRBV10-3 and J is TRBJ2-5; 12 positions match TRBD2. Germline lookup yields CDR1 ENHRY and CDR2 SYGVKD. The V segment lost 4 bases and the J segment 2 bases; nucleotides outside the gene matches: 5. This CDR3 has 16 amino acids. In nucleotides, the CDR3 is TGTGCCATCAGTGGCGGACTAGCGGGGACGCAAGAGACCCAGTACTTC. Its protein product is CAISGGLAGTQETQYF.

This clonotype has only a few counts. The chain carries TRBV5-1 and TRBJ2-3; perhaps TRBD2 as D (5 bases). The V gene's germline CDR1 is SGHRS and CDR2 YFSETQ. Trimming took off 4 bases at V and 2 bases at J, with 11 bases between the two ends. The CDR3 has 14 residues. The CDR3 sequence: CASSLERPTDTQYF. CDR3 DNA sequence: TGCGCCAGCAGCCTCGAGCGGCCCACAGATACGCAGTATTTT.